This T cell receptor (beta chain) was recorded in a study of blood T cell repertoires in COVID-19. Study overall: Whether acute or convalescent, the COVID-19 samples came from the United States, Italy and Spain. From T cells, B-cell-depleted T cells, or PBMCs came the material, which was cDNA or gDNA.

Germline V gene lookup returns CDR1 LNHDA and CDR2 SQIVND (reference sequence). With V trimmed by 6 bases and J by 4 bases, 8 bases remained unmatched. The CDR3 consists of 15 residues. The method was immunoSEQ multiplex PCR; TCRdb's version includes in-frame clones alone and lacks a portion of them. The repertoire holds 270,000 or so clones, with roughly 79% as singletons. The sequenced sample consisted of peripheral blood. This rearrangement joins TRBV19 to TRBJ1-4; 7 bases agree with TRBD1. This TCR came from a woman in her sixties with active or convalescent COVID-19. The CDR3 loop reads CASSRQGGDNEKLFF. CDR3 in DNA: TGTGCCAGTAGCCGACAGGGAGGAGATAATGAAAAACTGTTTTTT.